This T cell receptor (beta chain) comes out of a study of Graves' ophthalmopathy and Graves' hyperthyroidism. The stable label applied to hyperthyroidism with no ophthalmopathy within 18 months of follow-up. Among the hyperthyroidism patients, all were newly diagnosed, aged 18 to 65, with under 2 months' duration. Serum thyroxine and TRAb, along with clinical symptoms, thyroid ultrasound and orbital computed tomography, were what diagnosis relied on. CDR1 is DFQATT and CDR2 is SNEGSKA in the germline V gene (reference sequence). The CDR3 covers 16 residues. Trimming removed 1 base from V and 3 bases from J, with 18 bases in between. Amplification of the TCR beta CDR3 regions used RNA transcripts (as template). RT-PCR with HTBI primers came first, then second-round multiplex PCR. TCRdb reprocessed the multiplex PCR reads with MiXCR, giving one entry per CDR3 protein. The sample contains about 620,000 distinct CDR3 sequences, 22% of which appear only once.

The table lists this clonotype with many counts. The chain couples TRBV20-1 to TRBJ1-1, with no clear D. Sequencing was performed on peripheral blood. This receptor was obtained from a woman under 30 with stable Graves' hyperthyroidism. Some clones in this sample may be carry-over from other donors' samples. For the CDR3, the DNA is TGCAGTGCTAGAGTGTCTCAAGGGATCCTGGACACTGAAGCTTTCTTT. This sequence encodes CSARVSQGILDTEAFF.